A selection of T cell receptor beta chains follows, all from one sample in a study of beta chain features in type 1 diabetes. Produced via immunoSEQ multiplex PCR; TCRdb's table is partial and in-frame only. The sample contains about 640,000 clones, roughly an eighth of which appear only once. The source material was naive CD4+ T cells from blood. These receptors all stem from a young man with type 1 diabetes. Each CDR3 is given with its conserved first and last residue. Fields, in order: CDR3 length, J gene, clone size, V gene, D gene, CDR3 DNA, CDR3 protein. A D gene is named only where the DNA matches it firmly. Rows may omit the clone size; those that give it use once, few, many or a size class.

14 TRBJ2-1 - TRBV27 TRBD2 TGTGCCAGCATCAGGGAGGGGAGATACAATGAGCAGTTCTTC CASIREGRYNEQFF
15 TRBJ2-1 few TRBV7-2 - TGTGCCAGCAGCTTAACGGGACAACCCTACAATGAGCAGTTCTTC CASSLTGQPYNEQFF
17 TRBJ2-2 - TRBV9 TRBD1 TGTGCCAGCAGCGAGACCTCCCGGGACAGCTACACCGGGGAGCTGTTTTTT CASSETSRDSYTGELFF
16 TRBJ1-2 few TRBV7-2 - TGTGCCAGCAGCTTAGCCGCCGACAGGTCTAACTATGGCTACACCTTC CASSLAADRSNYGYTF
16 TRBJ2-3 - TRBV7-9 - TGTGCCAGCAGAGAATCAAGGACGGGGAGCACAGATACGCAGTATTTT CASRESRTGSTDTQYF
14 TRBJ1-5 few TRBV6-6 - TGTGCCAGCAGTCCCTCCCAACGGTATCAGCCCCAGCATTTT CASSPSQRYQPQHF
14 TRBJ1-2 - TRBV7-2 - TGTGCCAGCAGCTTAAACAGGTTTAACTATGGCTACACCTTC CASSLNRFNYGYTF
16 TRBJ2-7 - TRBV15 TRBD1 TGTGCCACCCTCGGGACAGGGGGTCATGAAGCGTACGAGCAGTACTTC CATLGTGGHEAYEQYF
15 TRBJ2-1 few TRBV28 - TGTGCCAGCAGTAGCCCGACTGGCCCCTACAATGAGCAGTTCTTC CASSSPTGPYNEQFF
14 TRBJ1-1 - TRBV19 - TGTGCCAGTAGTATCCCTCCGATGAACACTGAAGCTTTCTTT CASSIPPMNTEAFF
13 TRBJ2-5 - TRBV7-3 - TGTGCCAGCAGCTTAAGTCCCAATAGGGCCCAGTACTTC CASSLSPNRAQYF
13 TRBJ1-1 - TRBV29-1 - TGCAGCGTTGTTTGGACAGTGAACACTGAAGCTTTCTTT CSVVWTVNTEAFF
15 TRBJ2-7 - TRBV30 TRBD2 TGTGCCTGGAGTGTTCATAGCGGGGGGGCCCACGAGCAGTACTTC CAWSVHSGGAHEQYF
19 TRBJ2-7 few TRBV7-8 TRBD2 TGTGCCAGCAGCCCTCTTATAGCGGGTGGCTTCGGTAACTCCTACGAGCAGTACTTC CASSPLIAGGFGNSYEQYF
18 TRBJ2-4 few TRBV4-2 TRBD2 TGTGCCAGCAGCCAAGATGTTTCGCGGGGGGGCAGCAAAAACATTCAGTACTTC CASSQDVSRGGSKNIQYF
16 TRBJ2-6 - TRBV2 - TGTGCCAGCAGTACAGGGAGAGGGTCTGGGGCCAACGTCCTGACTTTC CASSTGRGSGANVLTF
15 TRBJ1-4 few TRBV30 TRBD1 TGTGCCTGGAGTGTTCGGGACAGGCGGGGTGAAAAACTGTTTTTT CAWSVRDRRGEKLFF
16 TRBJ2-3 few TRBV5-6 TRBD2 TGTGCCAGCAGCTTACGAGCGGGGGATGGCACAGATACGCAGTATTTT CASSLRAGDGTDTQYF
11 TRBJ1-4 few TRBV20-1 - TGCAGTGCTATGAGCAATGAAAAACTGTTTTTT CSAMSNEKLFF
15 TRBJ2-1 - TRBV6-5 - TGTGCCAGCAGTACGGCGAGGAGCTCCTACAATGAGCAGTTCTTC CASSTARSSYNEQFF
15 TRBJ1-3 few TRBV9 - TGTGCCAGCAGCGTGGACATTGACTCTGGAAACACCATATATTTT CASSVDIDSGNTIYF
13 TRBJ2-1 - TRBV18 - TGTGCCAGCTCACCTCAGGATTTGGATGAGCAGTTCTTC CASSPQDLDEQFF
19 TRBJ2-2 - TRBV5-1 - TGCGCCAGCAGCTTGGCCTTCCAACCGCGGATTAGGGACACCGGGGAGCTGTTTTTT CASSLAFQPRIRDTGELFF
12 TRBJ2-1 few TRBV7-2 - TGTGCCAGCAGCTCAAGTCTTCGGGAGCAGTTCTTC CASSSSLREQFF
13 TRBJ2-7 - TRBV30 TRBD2 TGTGCCTGGAGTGAGGGACTAGCCTACGAGCAGTACTTC CAWSEGLAYEQYF
13 TRBJ1-2 - TRBV5-8 - TGTGCCAGCAGCTTCGGCGGGGGCTATGGCTACACCTTC CASSFGGGYGYTF
15 TRBJ1-2 - TRBV6-5 - TGTGCCAGCAGTTACTCCGGGGCCTCTAACTATGGCTACACCTTC CASSYSGASNYGYTF
12 TRBJ1-5 few TRBV29-1 - TGCAGCGTTGGGGTGAGCAATCAGCCCCAGCATTTT CSVGVSNQPQHF
12 TRBJ2-5 few TRBV30 TRBD2 TGTGCCTCATTAGCGGGGGGAGAGACCCAGTACTTC CASLAGGETQYF
13 TRBJ1-2 - TRBV29-1 TRBD1 TGCAGCGTTGGACAGGGAGCTAACTATGGCTACACCTTC CSVGQGANYGYTF
8 TRBJ1-2 few TRBV29-1 - TGCAGCGTTGAAAGTCTTTTCTTC CSVESLFF
16 TRBJ2-7 - TRBV19 TRBD1 TGTGCCAGTAGTATTGAGGCGACAGGGGACCCCTACGAGCAGTACTTC CASSIEATGDPYEQYF
15 TRBJ2-7 - TRBV5-6 - TGTGCCAGCAGCCGGGACGGTGGAAGGGCCTACGAGCAGTACTTC CASSRDGGRAYEQYF
17 TRBJ1-1 few TRBV14 - TGTGCCAGCGCTCAGAAGGGGGACACCCGTCCCACCACTGAAGCTTTCTTT CASAQKGDTRPTTEAFF
13 TRBJ1-6 - TRBV4-1 - TGCGCCAGCAGCCAAGATACAGGCCTCACCCTCCACTTT CASSQDTGLTLHF
16 TRBJ2-5 few TRBV7-6 TRBD1 TGTGCCAGCAGCTGGGCCGGGACAGGGAGGGAAGAGACCCAGTACTTC CASSWAGTGREETQYF
15 TRBJ2-1 - TRBV7-9 TRBD2 TGTGCCAGCAGCTCCCTAGCGGGGGGGTACAATGAGCAGTTCTTC CASSSLAGGYNEQFF
15 TRBJ2-3 few TRBV27 TRBD2 TGTGCCAGCAGTTCACCTAGCGGGGGGACAGATACGCAGTATTTT CASSSPSGGTDTQYF
16 TRBJ2-2 few TRBV5-1 - TGCGCCAGCAGCAAGGGACGGGAGACGAACACCGGGGAGCTGTTTTTT CASSKGRETNTGELFF
11 TRBJ1-2 - TRBV29-1 - TGCAGCGTTTATCTAGGGTGGAGCTACACCTTC CSVYLGWSYTF
13 TRBJ2-3 few TRBV29-1 TRBD2 TGCAGCGTGGCCGGACTAGCCACAGATACGCAGTATTTT CSVAGLATDTQYF
11 TRBJ1-2 few TRBV11-2 - TGTGCCAGCAGCTTAGGGGGCGGCTACACCTTC CASSLGGGYTF
13 TRBJ2-5 - TRBV6-1 - TGTGCCAGCTTAAAGGATGGGTGGGAGACCCAGTACTTC CASLKDGWETQYF
12 TRBJ1-2 few TRBV28 - TGTGCCAGCAGTTCACTTAACTATGGCTACACCTTC CASSSLNYGYTF
15 TRBJ2-3 few TRBV7-9 - TGTGCCAGCCGGTCCTACAGGGCTAGCACAGATACGCAGTATTTT CASRSYRASTDTQYF
14 TRBJ1-5 few TRBV25-1 - TGTGCCAGCAGCCCGGCACTGGGCAATCAGCCCCAGCATTTT CASSPALGNQPQHF
13 TRBJ2-1 - TRBV18 - TGTGCCAGCTCACCAGAGGCAGACAATGAGCAGTTCTTC CASSPEADNEQFF
13 TRBJ1-1 - TRBV25-1 - TGTGCCAGCAGTTTGGGCAGTCACACTGAAGCTTTCTTT CASSLGSHTEAFF
15 TRBJ1-4 few TRBV28 - TGTGCCAGCAGGCTAAAGAGGGCAGCTAATGAAAAACTGTTTTTT CASRLKRAANEKLFF
16 TRBJ1-4 - TRBV7-2 - TGTGCCAGCAGCTTAGTAAGGGGGACAAGGAATGAAAAACTGTTTTTT CASSLVRGTRNEKLFF